These 32 T cell receptor beta chains originate from one sample sequenced in a study of somatic mutations in cytotoxic T cells in rheumatoid arthritis. Clones were read by immunoSEQ multiplex PCR, and TCRdb kept only the in-frame ones, dropping some. The top ten hold over 9.5% of the sample, which has fewer than 25,000 clones, around 80% seen once. Source material: CD8+ T cells sorted from blood. Every receptor here comes from a woman between 50 and 59 years old in good health.

The chain employs TRBV19 and TRBJ2-3; D remains unclear. The CDR3 sequence is 15 residues long. Germline CDR1 LNHDA, CDR2 SQIVND (reference sequence). Trimming left V 3 bases short and J 2 bases short, with 12 bases between. CDR3 DNA sequence: TGTGCCAGTAGTATTTCCCCAGCACCCACAGATACGCAGTATTTT. It translates to CASSISPAPTDTQYF.

This rearrangement joins TRBV28 to TRBJ2-5; the D gene is possibly TRBD1 (6 bases). The germline V and J ends were trimmed by 7 bases and 8 bases, with 26 bases remaining between them. CDR1 is MDHEN, CDR2 SYDVKM, per germline. CDR3 length: 16 residues. The CDR3 loop reads CASNYGYPYRVGTQYF. DNA for the CDR3: TGTGCCAGCAATTACGGTTACCCTTACAGGGTCGGAACCCAGTACTTC. The whole variable domain, remainder taken from reference TRBV28 and TRBJ2-5, is DVKVTQSSRYLVKRTGEKVFLECVQDMDHENMFWYRQDPGLGLRLIYFSYDVKMKEKGDIPEGYSVSREKKERFSLILESASTNQTSMYLCASNYGYPYRVGTQYFGPGTRLLVL.

The DNA for the CDR3 is TGTGCCAGTAAGCGACTTGGGACAGGGAGATACACCGGGGAGCTGTTTTTT. The encoded protein is CASKRLGTGRYTGELFF. V and J are TRBV19 and TRBJ2-2; 9 nucleotides match TRBD1. The CDR3 extends over 17 amino acids. Germline trimming cut 7 bases from V and 3 bases from J; bases unmatched to any gene: 12. Germline V gives CDR1 LNHDA, CDR2 SQIVND (reference sequence).

The chain uses TRBV9 and TRBJ2-7; 7 bases are a match to TRBD2. CDR3 size: 14 residues. V gave up 4 bases and J gave up 1 base; unmatched junction bases: 5. Germline values: CDR1 SGDLS, CDR2 YYNGEE. This CDR3 reads CASSPVGGSYEQYF. CDR3 nucleotide sequence: TGTGCCAGCAGCCCAGTGGGGGGGTCCTACGAGCAGTACTTC.

The chain carries TRBV30 and TRBJ2-1; D gene uncertain. Trimming took 2 bases from V and 4 from J, leaving 9 bases between them. Germline assignment: CDR1 GTSNPN and CDR2 SVGIG (reference sequence). The CDR3 has 13 amino acids. CDR3 residues: CAWSLVMYNEQFF. The CDR3 DNA reads as TGTGCCTGGAGTTTGGTGATGTACAATGAGCAGTTCTTC.

The chain couples TRBV6-1 to TRBJ2-5; tentative D call: TRBD1 (5 bases). The CDR3 length is 16 residues. Germline V gives CDR1 MNHNS, CDR2 SASEGT. The germline V and J ends were trimmed by 1 base and 5 bases, with 17 bases remaining between them. CDR3 sequence reads: CASSEGPQGRWETQYF. In DNA form, the CDR3 reads TGTGCCAGCAGTGAAGGGCCGCAGGGTAGGTGGGAGACCCAGTACTTC.

This chain joins TRBV28 and TRBJ2-7; D is uncertain. This CDR3 region has 12 residues. V was clipped by 3 bases and J by 3 bases, with 6 bases between them. Germline lookup yields CDR1 MDHEN and CDR2 SYDVKM. CDR3 in amino acids: CASSFVDYEQYF. CDR3 bases: TGTGCCAGCAGTTTTGTCGACTACGAGCAGTACTTC. Together with reference TRBV28 and TRBJ2-7, the CDR3 gives the full variable domain: DVKVTQSSRYLVKRTGEKVFLECVQDMDHENMFWYRQDPGLGLRLIYFSYDVKMKEKGDIPEGYSVSREKKERFSLILESASTNQTSMYLCASSFVDYEQYFGPGTRLTVT.

The genes are TRBV6-1 and TRBJ2-7, with 8 bases that match TRBD1. Germline lookup yields CDR1 MNHNS and CDR2 SASEGT. CDR3 size: 16 residues. The junction had 7 bases not matched to a gene; V was cut back by 3 bases and J by 0 bases. The CDR3 bases are TGTGCCAGCAGTGATGACGGAGGACAGGGCTCCTACGAGCAGTACTTC. Translated: CASSDDGGQGSYEQYF.

V and J are TRBV2 and TRBJ2-7; D uncertain. CDR3 length: 13 residues. Per the germline V gene, CDR1 is SNHLY and CDR2 is FYNNEI. Trimming removed 6 bases at V and 5 bases at J, with 14 bases between. As DNA, the CDR3 is TGTGCCAGCAGCCCGCTTCATGCCCACGAGCAGTACTTC. It codes for CASSPLHAHEQYF.

This clone was observed a few times. The genes are TRBV7-6 and TRBJ1-5; weak D call: TRBD1 (6 bases). Germline V gene sequence: CDR1 SGHVS, CDR2 FNYEAQ. CDR3 length: 15 amino acids. V lost 4 bases and J lost 7, with 17 bases in between. The CDR3 DNA follows: TGTGCCAGCAGCTGGGGGTTACAGGGCGAACAGCCCCAGCATTTT. The encoded protein is CASSWGLQGEQPQHF.

In regard to this clone: Other DNA sequences in the sample encode the same CDR3. The chain employs TRBV4-1 and TRBJ1-3; the match to TRBD1 covers 7 bases. The germline V gene encodes CDR1 MGHRA and CDR2 YSYEKL. V trimming: 1 base; J trimming: 1 base; junction bases outside the gene matches: 4. CDR3 length equals 16 residues. The CDR3 DNA reads TGCGCCAGCAGCCAAGCGCCAGGGGGATCTGGAAACACCATATATTTT. Amino acids: CASSQAPGGSGNTIYF.

V usage is TRBV2 and J usage is TRBJ2-1; D remains unclear. The V end lost 4 bases, the J end lost 2 bases, and 12 bases lay between the germline ends. The germline CDR1 and CDR2 sequences are SNHLY and FYNNEI. The CDR3 extends over 15 amino acids. The CDR3 region is CASSGGPEAYNEQFF. For the CDR3, the DNA is TGTGCCAGCAGTGGAGGACCGGAAGCCTACAATGAGCAGTTCTTC.

This chain connects TRBV11-2 to TRBJ2-4, with D possibly being TRBD2 (6 bases). The CDR3 has 15 amino acids. Germline CDR1 is SGHAT and CDR2 is FQNNGV. V gave up 0 bases and J gave up 5 bases, with 11 bases separating them. CDR3 amino acids: CASSLDRVAENIQYF. DNA for the CDR3: TGTGCCAGCAGCTTAGATCGGGTAGCGGAAAACATTCAGTACTTC.

This clone was picked up one time. V and J are TRBV6-4 and TRBJ2-1; the match to TRBD1 covers 12 bases. The CDR3 extends over 15 amino acids. With V trimmed by 2 bases and J by 8 bases, 4 bases remained unmatched. Germline CDR1 and CDR2: MRHNA and SNTAGT. The CDR3 is CASSDAGTGGDEQFF. In DNA form, the CDR3 reads TGTGCCAGCAGTGACGCCGGGACAGGGGGCGATGAGCAGTTCTTC.

This rearrangement joins TRBV9 to TRBJ1-2, with 9 nucleotides matching TRBD1. CDR3 length: 14 amino acids. V shed 5 bases and J 3 bases; nucleotides not matched to a gene: 5. CDR1 is SGDLS, CDR2 YYNGEE, per germline. CDR3 DNA: TGTGCCAGCAGTGGAACAGGGGGCTACTATGGCTACACCTTC. This gives the protein CASSGTGGYYGYTF.

The J gene is TRBJ1-2, the V gene TRBV6-6; D gene uncertain. The CDR3 is made up of 14 amino acids. Per the germline V gene, CDR1 is MNHNY and CDR2 is SVGAGI (reference sequence). With 0 bases removed from V and 5 bases from J, the gap between germline ends came to 10 bases. DNA of the CDR3: TGTGCCAGCAGTTACTCGGAGGGCGGATATGGCTACACCTTC. Its protein product is CASSYSEGGYGYTF.

The chain joins TRBV6-5 to TRBJ1-1, with D unclear. V was shortened by 2 bases and J by 1 base, with 8 bases between the two germline ends. Germline V gives CDR1 MNHEY, CDR2 SVGAGI. The CDR3 totals 14 residues. Written as DNA, the CDR3 is TGTGCCAGCAGTTACCGAAATAAGAACACTGAAGCTTTCTTT. As protein: CASSYRNKNTEAFF.

The chain has TRBV11-2 and TRBJ1-6; TRBD1 matches at 7 bases. Germline CDR1 SGHAT, CDR2 FQNNGV. Trimming took 2 bases from V and 7 from J; bases not matched to a gene: 5. The CDR3 runs 15 residues. CDR3 sequence reads: CASSLTGTENSPLHF. The CDR3 bases are TGTGCCAGCAGCTTAACCGGGACAGAGAATTCACCCCTCCACTTT.

The V gene is TRBV27, the J gene TRBJ2-7; no firm D call. Germline V gives CDR1 MNHEY, CDR2 SMNVEV (reference sequence). Trimming took off 5 bases at V and 7 bases at J, with 18 bases between the two ends. The CDR3 contains 14 residues. In DNA form, the CDR3 reads TGTGCCAGCAGTGTCCGATCTGCAGTACGGGAGCAGTACTTC. Translation gives CASSVRSAVREQYF.

The gene calls are TRBV19 and TRBJ1-2; tentatively, D is TRBD1 (5 bases). Between the trimmed V and J ends, which lost 6 bases and 5 bases, there was a span of 28 bases. Germline assignment: CDR1 LNHDA and CDR2 SQIVND (reference sequence). The CDR3 is made up of 18 amino acids. The CDR3 is CASRPREGEVSSSYGYTF. The CDR3 nucleotides read TGTGCCAGTAGACCTAGAGAAGGGGAGGTGAGCAGTTCGTATGGCTACACCTTC. Together with reference TRBV19 and TRBJ1-2, the CDR3 gives the full variable domain: DGGITQSPKYLFRKEGQNVTLSCEQNLNHDAMYWYRQDPGQGLRLIYYSQIVNDFQKGDIAEGYSVSREKKESFPLTVTSAQKNPTAFYLCASRPREGEVSSSYGYTFGSGTRLTVV.

The chain links TRBV7-6 to TRBJ2-1; TRBD2 matches 10 bases. Trimming at V came to 4 bases and at J to 8 bases, leaving 8 bases not matched to a gene. The germline V gene encodes CDR1 SGHVS and CDR2 FNYEAQ. The CDR3 runs to 15 residues. The CDR3 protein is CASSSGGTSVYEQFF. The DNA for the CDR3 is TGTGCCAGCAGCTCAGGGGGGACTAGCGTATATGAGCAGTTCTTC.

The V call is TRBV7-9, the J call TRBJ2-7; a weak D match, TRBD1 (6 bases). V was trimmed by 5 bases and J by 3 bases, leaving 14 bases between them. Germline CDR1 SEHNR, CDR2 FQNEAQ (reference sequence). This CDR3 is 14 amino acids long. CDR3 bases: TGTGCCAGCAGCCGTAGGGACACCCACTACGAGCAGTACTTC. Amino acids: CASSRRDTHYEQYF.

This clone was counted a single time. The CDR3 nucleotides read TGTGCCAGTAGTATTGTAGGGGTGGGGCAGCCCCAGCATTTT. Its protein is CASSIVGVGQPQHF. The chain recombines TRBV19 with TRBJ1-5; a weak D match, TRBD1 (5 bases). This CDR3 comprises 14 residues. Deletions cut 3 bases from V and 7 bases from J, with 13 bases between. Per germline, CDR1 LNHDA and CDR2 SQIVND (reference sequence).

The chain carries TRBV7-9 and TRBJ2-5, with 11 bases that match TRBD2. CDR3 size: 16 residues. Germline trimming cut 2 bases from V and 1 base from J; bases unmatched to any gene: 3. CDR1 SEHNR and CDR2 FQNEAQ come from the germline V gene (reference sequence). The CDR3 sequence: CASSLTSGGSQETQYF. CDR3 DNA: TGTGCCAGCAGCTTAACTAGCGGGGGTTCCCAAGAGACCCAGTACTTC. The entire variable domain, with the rest obtained from reference TRBV7-9 and TRBJ2-5, is as follows: DTGVSQNPRHKITKRGQNVTFRCDPISEHNRLYWYRQTLGQGPEFLTYFQNEAQLEKSRLLSDRFSAERPKGSFSTLEIQRTEQGDSAMYLCASSLTSGGSQETQYFGPGTRLLVL.

The chain joins TRBV4-3 to TRBJ1-5; no clear D. Trimming left V 0 bases short and J 5 bases short, with 8 bases between. The germline gives CDR1 LGHNA, CDR2 YSLEER. CDR3 size: 14 residues. CDR3 residues: CASSQDPGYQPQHF. CDR3 coding DNA: TGCGCCAGCAGCCAAGATCCGGGATATCAGCCCCAGCATTTT.

The chain combines TRBV11-1 with TRBJ2-1, with 16 bases identical to TRBD2. CDR3 size: 17 residues. Germline V gene data show CDR1 as SGHAT and CDR2 as FQDESV (reference sequence). V dropped 5 bases and J dropped 3; count of bases not matched to a gene: 4. The chain's CDR3 is CASSPGTSGRGYNEQFF. The DNA for the CDR3 is TGTGCCAGCAGCCCTGGGACTAGCGGGAGGGGCTACAATGAGCAGTTCTTC.

This sequence joins TRBV9 and TRBJ1-2; D is undetermined. There are 14 residues in the CDR3. V was cut by 1 base and J by 1 base, with 8 bases left in between. Germline V gene lookup returns CDR1 SGDLS and CDR2 YYNGEE. Written as DNA, the CDR3 is TGTGCCAGCAGCGTATCCCAGGTTAACTATGGCTACACCTTC. Translating it yields CASSVSQVNYGYTF.

This clone was counted between two and nine times. This chain's CDR3 is CASSINGDYEQYF. CDR3 nucleotides: TGTGCCAGCAGTATAAACGGAGACTACGAGCAGTACTTC. The chain carries TRBV27 and TRBJ2-7; D is unclear. The CDR3 consists of 13 residues. Trimming cost V 5 bases and J 3 bases, with 11 bases left between them. In germline, CDR1 is MNHEY, CDR2 SMNVEV (reference sequence).

The chain employs TRBV4-1 and TRBJ1-1, with D hard to call. V was pared by 3 bases and J by 4 bases, with 12 bases between. This CDR3 region has 14 residues. The germline CDR1 and CDR2 sequences are MGHRA and YSYEKL. The chain's CDR3 is CASSHNVDGTEAFF. The CDR3, as DNA: TGCGCCAGCAGCCACAACGTGGACGGCACTGAAGCTTTCTTT.

This chain uses TRBV6-5 with TRBJ1-2; D gene ambiguous. Trimming left V 0 bases short and J 4 bases short, with 12 bases between. Germline V gives CDR1 MNHEY, CDR2 SVGAGI. The CDR3 sequence is 15 residues long. Here the CDR3 reads CASSYSPGLSYGYTF. CDR3 nucleotide sequence: TGTGCCAGCAGTTACTCTCCGGGGTTGAGCTATGGCTACACCTTC.

The rearrangement joins TRBV2 to TRBJ1-2; D is undetermined. V was cut by 1 base and J by 7 bases, with 10 bases left in between. This CDR3 has 13 amino acids. Germline assignment: CDR1 SNHLY and CDR2 FYNNEI. CDR3: CASSEGGTGGYTF. CDR3 DNA: TGTGCCAGCAGTGAAGGGGGTACGGGTGGCTACACCTTC.

V usage is TRBV10-2 and J usage is TRBJ2-1, with 8 bases lining up with TRBD2. The CDR3 is made up of 16 amino acids. The V segment lost 4 bases and the J segment 6 bases; nucleotides outside the gene matches: 11. Germline values: CDR1 WSHSY, CDR2 SAAADI. The CDR3 loop reads CASSVAREGRGNEQFF. CDR3 in DNA: TGCGCCAGCAGTGTCGCCCGGGAGGGCCGGGGCAATGAGCAGTTCTTC.